This section outlines one TCR beta chain sequence together with its context. The specificity of this receptor is unknown. Nothing much larger sits one base from this clone, and base qualities are not available. Naive and memory CD4+ T cells were separated from cryopreserved PBMCs by first enriching for CD4 and then performing EasySep naive CD4+ T cell enrichment. For over eight days, about 92,000 sorted naive or memory CD4+ T cells were cultured together with CEF peptides and T cell-depleted PBMCs at a 1:1 ratio. Each peptide culture condition was generally run in triplicate replicate wells. PBMCs were isolated from leukapheresis product or whole blood by Ficoll-Paque PLUS gradient centrifugation. PBMCs were either used fresh in the expansion assay or cryopreserved at -140 degrees C. The QIAamp Micro DNA Kit was used to extract genomic DNA from the CD4+ T cells. This entry comes from a study of CD4 T cells in relation to SARS-CoV-2 and coronaviruses (dated by TCRdb to 2020 to 2023). Regarding the study in general: In the ViraFEST assay, PBMCs were cultured with antigen for about eleven days, after which TCR beta CDR3s were sequenced to identify clonal expansions specific to the antigen. A different TCR-beta assay, based on Illumina, was used to sequence expansion assays from other donors in the study. Among the roughly 12 convalescent patients, 8 males and 4 females were included, and two of the subjects were Hispanic. Across all 12 patients in the full convalescent cohort, ages ranged from about 20 to 80 years, with a median of 38. Shared crossreactive spike epitopes were mapped to their HLA restriction using patient-derived lymphoblastoid cell lines. The study assessed, at the TCR clonotype level, memory CD4+ T cell crossreactivity between SARS-CoV-2 and common cold coronavirus spike proteins. The Adaptive Biotechnologies TCR-sequencing kit was used for samples from a few pre-COVID donors and for the naive versus memory experiments, whereas the other data were Illumina-based. Study-wide conclusions, independent of this receptor: Since the crossreactivity analysis centred on spike protein, crossreactivity against other viral proteins was not assessed. Crossreactive clones showed significantly weaker SARS-CoV-2-driven expansion than monoreactive clones, consistent with antigenic imprinting. No donor contributed both pre-pandemic and post-infection samples, which limited tracing the source of pre-existing responses. Naive versus memory sequencing indicated that memory recall responses, rather than primary responses primed during culture, are detected by the assay. Small numbers of patients and of tested TCRs were a limitation of the study. Memory CD4+ clonotypes crossrecognizing SARS-CoV-2 and at least one common cold coronavirus spike were found in around 59% of donors.

V lost 1 base and J lost 4 bases, and the count of bases not matched to a germline gene is 2. The CDR3 goes from the cysteine to the phenylalanine over 14 residues. Left in the record is the CDR3 DNA by itself, 42 bases read in frame from the first base. The CDR1 and CDR2 encoded by the germline V gene (reference sequence) are LNHDA and SQIVND. DNA from CEF-cultured naive and memory CD4+ T cells underwent immunoSEQ TCR-beta sequencing at survey level. In the original analysis: Preprocessing removed nonproductive sequences and CDR3s not starting with C, not ending with F or W, or shorter than 7 amino acids. The MANAFEST web app identified antigen-specific clonotypes based on expansion compared with the reference and other culture wells. A clone was considered positive if significant expansion relative to the reference culture was observed in 2 of 3 replicate wells at an FDR below 0.05. For a clone to be considered positive, significant expansion relative to all other tandem wells and an odds ratio above 5 were also required. Cultured and uncultured naive and memory CD4+ repertoires were searched for previously identified spike- and CEF-reactive CDR3s. After three terminal residues were trimmed from each end, CDR3 homology was quantified as pairwise Levenshtein distance using the stringdist R package. In TCRdb, the immuneACCESS table is reduced to in-frame sequences with V and J assigned. These tables do not hold every clone; where another copy was compared, an unresolved V gene accounts for under half, and the others remain unexplained. The DNA was the basis for D and trimming; V, J and clone size are from that table. The table for this sample lists just over 35,000 clones; roughly 83% of them were counted only once. Jointly, the top ten make up more than 6% of the sample.

The sample consisted of naive CD4+ T cells from PBMCs, cultured in vitro. What this sample's cell subset or site label stands for: naive CD4+ T cells isolated by negative enrichment. The receptor's source is an adult with COVID-19. This sequence uses TRBV19 and TRBJ2-3; 7 bases in between match TRBD2. The CDR3 is CASSIGGGPDTQYF. The nucleotides are TGTGCCAGTAGTATAGGGGGGGGTCCAGATACGCAGTATTTT.